This T cell receptor beta chain appears in the sequencing data of a study of PD-L1 blockade in urothelial cancer. Study as a whole: Analyses used blood from 3 weeks (second dose) and 6 weeks after treatment start. Researchers found blood samples held a median of roughly 140,000 T cells.

The diagnosis in patients was locally advanced or metastatic urothelial carcinoma. Sequencing used immunoSEQ multiplex PCR; TCRdb keeps in-frame clones, though not all of them. The sample has roughly 49,000 clones, nearly 90% seen once. The V gene end was trimmed by 4 bases and the J gene end by 4 bases; junction bases not matched to a gene: 7. Germline assignment: CDR1 SGHNT and CDR2 YYREEE (reference sequence). CDR3 size: 15 residues. This clone appeared a single time. The source of this sequence is a man between 60 and 75 years old with urothelial cancer. This chain links TRBV5-4 with TRBJ2-2; the match to TRBD2 covers 7 bases. The sample consisted of PBMCs, taken around atezolizumab (anti-PD-L1) treatment. CDR3 region: CASSPRLAGTGELFF. DNA of the CDR3: TGTGCCAGCAGCCCCCGACTAGCCGGCACCGGGGAGCTGTTTTTT.